This T cell receptor beta chain is from a study of blood T cell repertoires in COVID-19. In the authors' methods: Reference gene primer amplification gave nucleated cell count estimates. Measured with immunoSEQ multiplex PCR; TCRdb has only the in-frame clones, and not every one. D and trimming come from the DNA, and the V and J calls and clone size come from that table. The sample holds roughly 260,000 clones, approximately 86% seen once. V gave up 8 bases and J gave up 3 bases, with 20 bases separating them. CDR3 size: 16 residues. CDR1 and CDR2 from the germline V gene are MNHNY and SVGAGI (reference sequence).

The sequence derives from a man aged 35 to 55 who had recovered from COVID-19. This chain links TRBV6-6 with TRBJ2-1, with unresolved D. Material for sequencing was peripheral blood. The DNA of the CDR3 is TGTGCCAGCCATAAACTTGTAGCTGGAAACTACAATGAGCAGTTCTTC. Encoded protein: CASHKLVAGNYNEQFF.